This paragraph reports one T cell receptor (beta chain). The antigen remains undetermined. The junction differs from germline at one of its ends, possibly a read error. This entry comes from a study of cytotoxic CD8 clonotypes in ibrutinib-treated CLL. Whole-study context: Enrolment comprised about a dozen relapsed/refractory and more than 14 treatment-naive patients; about 18 were IGHV unmutated. The study's findings and limits: Clonality rose at ibrutinib response, held steady in sustained remission, and fell toward baseline at progression. Sustained-remission and progressing patients had unequal sampling times.

Sequencing sought depths of 1 in 200,000 to 1 in 1 million T cells. Clones were read by immunoSEQ multiplex PCR, and TCRdb kept only the in-frame ones, dropping some. The table shows about 140,000 clones, with under 95% occurring only once. CDR1 and CDR2 (germline): SQVTM, ANQGSEA. CDR3 length: 14 residues. Sequencing used PBMCs, obtained after 12 months of ibrutinib treatment. This clonotype originated in a human donor with chronic lymphocytic leukemia. The J gene is TRBJ1-2, the V gene TRBV29-1, with TRBD1 as a possible D gene (6 bases). The CDR3 here is CSVKEGVGNYGYTF. DNA for the CDR3: TGCAGCGTTAAAGAGGGGGTCGGTAACTATGGCTACACCTTC. The full variable domain, completed using reference TRBV29-1 and TRBJ1-2, is SAVISQKPSRDICQRGTSLTIQCQVDSQVTMMFWYRQQPGQSLTLIATANQGSEATYESGFVIDKFPISRPNLTFSTLTVSNMSPEDSSIYLCSVKEGVGNYGYTFGSGTRLTVV.